Ten or more counts support the clone carrying this TCR beta chain. The entry originates in a study of T cells in Graves' hyperthyroidism and ophthalmopathy. RNA transcripts served as the template for amplifying TCR beta CDR3 regions. Initially, a first-round RT-PCR of the TCR CDR3 employed the HTBI primer set. Via MiXCR, TCRdb re-called the multiplex PCR reads, giving one row per CDR3 protein. Here the sample spans around 760,000 distinct CDR3 sequences, under 45% being singletons. PBMCs stemmed from less than 13 ml fresh peripheral blood. Germline V CDR1 and CDR2: SEHNR, FQNEAQ (reference sequence). The V end lost 4 bases, the J end lost 7 bases, and 13 bases lay between the germline ends. This CDR3 is built from 13 residues.

Source material: blood. The gene calls are TRBV7-9 and TRBJ1-1; a possible D gene is TRBD1 (6 bases). This sequence was found in a middle-aged woman with Graves' hyperthyroidism. CDR3 sequence: CASSSGQPREAFF. The CDR3 bases are TGTGCCAGCAGCTCAGGACAGCCCCGTGAAGCTTTCTTT.